The clone carrying this T cell receptor beta chain was seen ten or more times. PBMCs were obtained from 9 to 10 ml of fresh peripheral blood. The sample originates from a study of Graves' ophthalmopathy and Graves' hyperthyroidism. The V end lost 7 bases, the J end lost 0 bases, and 10 bases lay between the germline ends. The CDR3 is made up of 13 amino acids. Germline CDR1 reads SNHLY; CDR2 reads FYNNEI. Investigators amplified TCR beta CDR3 regions from RNA transcripts. HTBI-primed first-round RT-PCR preceded second-round multiplex PCR. A single record per CDR3 protein comes from TCRdb applying MiXCR to the multiplex PCR reads. The sample has roughly 230,000 distinct CDR3 sequences, about 22% seen once.

This chain uses TRBV2 with TRBJ2-7; D ambiguous. Sequencing used peripheral blood. The clonotype comes from a woman aged 50 to 60 with Graves' ophthalmopathy. The CDR3 region is CASKENLSYEQYF. CDR3 in DNA: TGTGCCAGCAAAGAAAACCTCTCCTACGAGCAGTACTTC.